This entry describes one T cell receptor beta chain. In the authors' methods: Scientists estimated how many nucleated cells there were by amplifying reference gene primers. The assay was immunoSEQ multiplex PCR, and TCRdb's table has in-frame clones only and misses some. V and J calls and clone size come straight from that table; D and trimming were deduced from the DNA. The sample consists of 35,000 to 55,000 clones, about nine tenths of them appearing once. The sample is drawn from a study of blood T cell repertoires in COVID-19. Study background: From the United States, Italy and Spain came samples of acute and convalescent COVID-19. T cells, B-cell-depleted T cells, or PBMCs provided the cDNA or gDNA that served as material.

The receptor comes from a human donor in a cohort sampled during active COVID-19. The sample consisted of peripheral blood.

The CDR3 nucleotides are TGTGCCATCAGTGGGACAGGGACCACAGATACGCAGTATTTT. Residues: CAISGTGTTDTQYF. The chain employs TRBV10-3 and TRBJ2-3; 8 positions match TRBD1. Losses at the gene ends were 4 bases for V and 2 bases for J; bases not matched to a gene: 2. This CDR3 has 14 residues. Germline CDR1 and CDR2: ENHRY and SYGVKD.